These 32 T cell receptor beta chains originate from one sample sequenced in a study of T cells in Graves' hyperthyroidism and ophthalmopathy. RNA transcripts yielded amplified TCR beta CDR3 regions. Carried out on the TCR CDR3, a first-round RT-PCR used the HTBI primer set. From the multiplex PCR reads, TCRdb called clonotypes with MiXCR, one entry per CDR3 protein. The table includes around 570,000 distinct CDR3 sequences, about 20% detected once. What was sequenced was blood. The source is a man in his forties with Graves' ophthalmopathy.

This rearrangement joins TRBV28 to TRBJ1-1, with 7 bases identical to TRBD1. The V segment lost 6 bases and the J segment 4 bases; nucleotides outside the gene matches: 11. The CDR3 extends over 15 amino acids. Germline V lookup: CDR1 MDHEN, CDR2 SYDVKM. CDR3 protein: CASSPRTGLSTEAFF. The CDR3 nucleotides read TGTGCCAGCAGCCCCCGGACAGGATTGAGCACTGAAGCTTTCTTT.

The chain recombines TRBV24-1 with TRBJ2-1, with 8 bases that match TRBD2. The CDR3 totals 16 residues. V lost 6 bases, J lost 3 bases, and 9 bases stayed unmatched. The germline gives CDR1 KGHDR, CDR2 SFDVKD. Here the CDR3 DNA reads TGTGCCACCAGTCCCTCCGGGACTAGTGTCTACAATGAGCAGTTCTTC. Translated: CATSPSGTSVYNEQFF.

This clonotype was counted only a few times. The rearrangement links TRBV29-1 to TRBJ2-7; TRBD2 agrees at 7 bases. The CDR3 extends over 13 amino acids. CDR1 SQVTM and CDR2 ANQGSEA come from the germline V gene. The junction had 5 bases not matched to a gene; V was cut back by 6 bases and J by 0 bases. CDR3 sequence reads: CSVFGLDSYEQYF. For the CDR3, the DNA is TGCAGCGTCTTCGGACTAGACTCCTACGAGCAGTACTTC.

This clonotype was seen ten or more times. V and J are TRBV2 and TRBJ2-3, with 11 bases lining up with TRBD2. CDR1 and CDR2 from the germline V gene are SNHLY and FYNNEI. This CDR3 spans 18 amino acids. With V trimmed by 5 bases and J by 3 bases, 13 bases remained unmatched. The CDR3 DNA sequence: TGTGCCAGCAGTCCGGGGCTCCAACTAGCGGGAGTGACAGATACGCAGTATTTT. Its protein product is CASSPGLQLAGVTDTQYF.

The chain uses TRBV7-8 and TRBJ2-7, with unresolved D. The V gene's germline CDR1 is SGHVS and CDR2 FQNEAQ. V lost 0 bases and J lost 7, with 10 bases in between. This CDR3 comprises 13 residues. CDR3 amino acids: CASSLAVPGEQYF. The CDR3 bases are TGTGCCAGCAGCTTAGCTGTTCCAGGAGAGCAGTACTTC.

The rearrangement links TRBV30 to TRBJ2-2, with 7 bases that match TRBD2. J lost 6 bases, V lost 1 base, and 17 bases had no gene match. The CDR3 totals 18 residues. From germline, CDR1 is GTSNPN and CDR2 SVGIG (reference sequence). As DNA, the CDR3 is TGTGCCTGGAGTGATCAGATTAGCGGGCTGGTGGGAGCCGGGGAGCTGTTTTTT. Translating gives CAWSDQISGLVGAGELFF.

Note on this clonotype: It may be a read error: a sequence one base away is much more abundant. The CDR3: CASSQSGVDTRYF. As DNA, the CDR3 is TGTGCCAGCAGCCAGTCAGGGGTAGATACGCGGTATTTT. The chain is built from TRBV2 and TRBJ2-3; TRBD1 is a possible D gene (6 bases). Germline lookup yields CDR1 SNHLY and CDR2 FYNNEI. This CDR3 is built from 13 residues.

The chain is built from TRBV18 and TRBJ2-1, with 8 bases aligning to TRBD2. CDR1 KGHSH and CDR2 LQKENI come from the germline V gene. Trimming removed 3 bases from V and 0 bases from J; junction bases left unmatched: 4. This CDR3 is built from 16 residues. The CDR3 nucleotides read TGTGCCAGCTCACCCTTAAGCGGGAGCTCCTACAATGAGCAGTTCTTC. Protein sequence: CASSPLSGSSYNEQFF.

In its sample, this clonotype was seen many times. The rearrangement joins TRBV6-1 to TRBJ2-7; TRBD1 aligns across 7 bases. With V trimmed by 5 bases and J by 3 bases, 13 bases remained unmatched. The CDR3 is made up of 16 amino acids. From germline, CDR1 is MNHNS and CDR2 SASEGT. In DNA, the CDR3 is TGTGCCAGCAGTTCAGGGGGACCTCCGAGAGACTACGAGCAGTACTTC. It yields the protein CASSSGGPPRDYEQYF.

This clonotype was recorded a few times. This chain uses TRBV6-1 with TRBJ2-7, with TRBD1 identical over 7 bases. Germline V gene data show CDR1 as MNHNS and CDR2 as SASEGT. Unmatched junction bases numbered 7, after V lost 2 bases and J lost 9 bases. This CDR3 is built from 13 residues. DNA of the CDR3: TGTGCCAGCAGTGAACGCGACAGGGAAAGGCAGTACTTC. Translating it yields CASSERDRERQYF.

The CDR3 here is CSARGGGEQYF. DNA of the CDR3: TGCAGTGCTAGAGGTGGGGGGGAGCAGTACTTC. The chain recombines TRBV20-1 with TRBJ2-7; perhaps TRBD2 as D (6 bases). V lost 1 base and J lost 7, with 8 bases in between. The CDR3 spans 11 residues. Germline CDR1 and CDR2: DFQATT and SNEGSKA (reference sequence).

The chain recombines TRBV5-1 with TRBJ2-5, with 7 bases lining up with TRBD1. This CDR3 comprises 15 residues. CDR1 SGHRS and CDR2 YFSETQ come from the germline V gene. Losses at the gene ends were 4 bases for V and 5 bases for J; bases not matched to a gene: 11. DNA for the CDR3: TGCGCCAGCAGCCAAGGCGACAGGGCGGTGGAGACCCAGTACTTC. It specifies CASSQGDRAVETQYF.

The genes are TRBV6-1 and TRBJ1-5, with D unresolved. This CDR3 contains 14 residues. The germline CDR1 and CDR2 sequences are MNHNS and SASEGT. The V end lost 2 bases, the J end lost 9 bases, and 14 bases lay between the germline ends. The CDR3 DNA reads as TGTGCCAGCAGTGAATTCGGGGTTTTTAGGCCCCAGCATTTT. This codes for CASSEFGVFRPQHF.

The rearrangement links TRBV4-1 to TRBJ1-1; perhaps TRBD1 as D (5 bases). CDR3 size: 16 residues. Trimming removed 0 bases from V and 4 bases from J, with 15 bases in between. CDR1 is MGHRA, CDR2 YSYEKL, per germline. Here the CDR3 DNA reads TGCGCCAGCAGCCAAGACGCGGGTTGGGGGAGCACTGAAGCTTTCTTT. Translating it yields CASSQDAGWGSTEAFF.

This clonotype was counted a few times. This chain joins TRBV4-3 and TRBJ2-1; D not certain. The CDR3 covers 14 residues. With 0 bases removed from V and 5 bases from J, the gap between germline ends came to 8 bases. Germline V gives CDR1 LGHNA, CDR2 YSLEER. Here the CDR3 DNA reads TGCGCCAGCAGCCAAGATACCCGGGACAATGAGCAGTTCTTC. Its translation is CASSQDTRDNEQFF.

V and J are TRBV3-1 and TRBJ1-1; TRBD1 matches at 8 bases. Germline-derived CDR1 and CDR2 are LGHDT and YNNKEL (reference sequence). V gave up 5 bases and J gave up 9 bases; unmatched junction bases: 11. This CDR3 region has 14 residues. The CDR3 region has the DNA TGTGCCAGCAGCACGCGCCGGGACAGGTCCAAAGCTTTCTTT. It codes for CASSTRRDRSKAFF.

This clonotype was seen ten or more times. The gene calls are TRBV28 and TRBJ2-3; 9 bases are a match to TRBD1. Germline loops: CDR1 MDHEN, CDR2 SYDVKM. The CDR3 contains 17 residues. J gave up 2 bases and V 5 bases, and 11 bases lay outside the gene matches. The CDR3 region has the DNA TGTGCCAGCAGTATCCACGGGACAGGGTCCCCCACAGATACGCAGTATTTT. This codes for CASSIHGTGSPTDTQYF.

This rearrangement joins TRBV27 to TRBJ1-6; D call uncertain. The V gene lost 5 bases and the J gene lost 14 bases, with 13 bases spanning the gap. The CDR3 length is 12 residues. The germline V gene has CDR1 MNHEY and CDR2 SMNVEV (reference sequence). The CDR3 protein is CASSLLTGTLHF. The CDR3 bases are TGTGCCAGCAGTCTCCTGACCGGGACCCTCCACTTT.

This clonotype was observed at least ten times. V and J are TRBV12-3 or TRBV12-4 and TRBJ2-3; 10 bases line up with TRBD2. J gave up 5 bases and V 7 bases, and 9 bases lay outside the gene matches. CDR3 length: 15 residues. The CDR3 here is CASTQTSGTGDTQYF. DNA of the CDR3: TGTGCCAGCACTCAAACTAGCGGGACGGGAGATACGCAGTATTTT.

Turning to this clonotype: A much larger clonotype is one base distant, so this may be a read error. The chain's CDR3 is CASSSSGRAKTQYF. The CDR3 DNA follows: TGTGCCAGCAGCTCTAGCGGGCGGGCTAAGACCCAGTACTTC. The chain has TRBV11-3 and TRBJ2-5; 8 bases agree with TRBD2. Germline values: CDR1 SGHNT, CDR2 YENEEA. Unmatched junction bases numbered 7, after V lost 4 bases and J lost 6 bases. The length of the CDR3 is 14 residues. The whole variable domain, remainder taken from reference TRBV11-3 and TRBJ2-5, is EAGVVQSPRYKIIEKKQPVAFWCNPISGHNTLYWYLQNLGQGPELLIRYENEEAVDDSQLPKDRFSAERLKGVDSTLKIQPAELGDSAVYLCASSSSGRAKTQYFGPGTRLLVL.

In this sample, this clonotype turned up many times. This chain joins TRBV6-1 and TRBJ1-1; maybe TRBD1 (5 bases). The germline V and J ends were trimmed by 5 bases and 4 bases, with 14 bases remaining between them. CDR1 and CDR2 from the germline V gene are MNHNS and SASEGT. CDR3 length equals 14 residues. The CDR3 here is CASSYSRVGTEAFF. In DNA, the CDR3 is TGTGCCAGCAGTTATAGCAGGGTCGGCACTGAAGCTTTCTTT.

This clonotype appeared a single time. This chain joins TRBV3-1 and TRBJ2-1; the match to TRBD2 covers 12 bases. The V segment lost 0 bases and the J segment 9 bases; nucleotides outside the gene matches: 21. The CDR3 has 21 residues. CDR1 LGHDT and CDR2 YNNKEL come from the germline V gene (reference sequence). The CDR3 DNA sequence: TGTGCCAGCAGCCAAGAAGTTTGGGTTTCTGGACTAGCGGGAACACAAGGTGAGCAGTTCTTC. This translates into CASSQEVWVSGLAGTQGEQFF.

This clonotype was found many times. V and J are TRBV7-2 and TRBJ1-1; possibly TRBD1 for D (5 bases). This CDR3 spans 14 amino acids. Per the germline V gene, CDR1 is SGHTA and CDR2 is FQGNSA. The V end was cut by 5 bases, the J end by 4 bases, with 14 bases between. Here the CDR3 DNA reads TGTGCCAGCAGCCTTAAGGGGATGGGCACTGAAGCTTTCTTT. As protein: CASSLKGMGTEAFF.

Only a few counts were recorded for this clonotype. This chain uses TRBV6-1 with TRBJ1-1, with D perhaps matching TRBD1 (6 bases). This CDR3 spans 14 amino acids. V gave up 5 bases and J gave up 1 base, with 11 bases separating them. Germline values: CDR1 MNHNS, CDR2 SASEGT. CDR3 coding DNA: TGTGCCAGCAGTCGTGCACAGGGGAACACTGAAGCTTTCTTT. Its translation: CASSRAQGNTEAFF.

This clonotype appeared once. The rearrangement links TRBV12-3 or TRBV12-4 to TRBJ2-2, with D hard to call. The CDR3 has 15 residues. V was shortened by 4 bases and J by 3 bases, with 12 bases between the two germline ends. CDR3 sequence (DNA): TGTGCCAGCAGTTACTTAGGGCCGGACACCGGGGAGCTGTTTTTT. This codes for CASSYLGPDTGELFF.

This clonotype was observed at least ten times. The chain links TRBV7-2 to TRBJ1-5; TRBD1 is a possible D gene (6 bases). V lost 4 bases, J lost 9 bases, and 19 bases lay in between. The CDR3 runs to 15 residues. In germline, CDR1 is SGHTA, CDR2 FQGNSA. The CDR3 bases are TGTGCCAGCAGCTCGGACAGTGGGTTACTATGGCCCCAGCATTTT. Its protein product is CASSSDSGLLWPQHF.

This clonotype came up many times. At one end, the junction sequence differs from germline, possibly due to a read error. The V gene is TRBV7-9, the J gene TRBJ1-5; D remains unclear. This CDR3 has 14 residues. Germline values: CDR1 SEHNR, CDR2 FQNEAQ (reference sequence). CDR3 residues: CASSLVGSNQPQHF. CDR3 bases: TGTGCCAGCAGTTTAGTGGGAAGCAATCAGCCCCAGCATTTT.

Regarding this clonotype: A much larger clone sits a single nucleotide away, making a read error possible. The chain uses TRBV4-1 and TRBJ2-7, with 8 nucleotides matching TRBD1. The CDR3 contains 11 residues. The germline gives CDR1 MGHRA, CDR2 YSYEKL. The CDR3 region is CATGQGYERYF. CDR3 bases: TGCGCCACTGGACAGGGCTACGAGCGGTACTTC.

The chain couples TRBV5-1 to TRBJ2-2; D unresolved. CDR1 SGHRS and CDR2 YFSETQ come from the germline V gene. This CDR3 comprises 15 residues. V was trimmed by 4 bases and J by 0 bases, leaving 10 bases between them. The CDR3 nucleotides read TGCGCCAGCAGCCCCACCGACACGAACACCGGGGAGCTGTTTTTT. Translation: CASSPTDTNTGELFF.

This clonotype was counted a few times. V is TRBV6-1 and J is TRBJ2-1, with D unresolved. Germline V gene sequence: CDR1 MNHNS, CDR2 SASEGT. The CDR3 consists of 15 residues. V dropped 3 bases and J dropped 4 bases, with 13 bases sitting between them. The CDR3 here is CASSESRILYNEQFF. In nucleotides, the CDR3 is TGTGCCAGCAGTGAGTCGCGGATCCTGTACAATGAGCAGTTCTTC.

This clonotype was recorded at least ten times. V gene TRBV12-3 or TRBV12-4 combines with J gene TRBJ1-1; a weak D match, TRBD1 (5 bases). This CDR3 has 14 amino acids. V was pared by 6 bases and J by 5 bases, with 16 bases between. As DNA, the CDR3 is TGTGCCAGCAGGGTGGACATCCGGGGGACTGAAGCTTTCTTT. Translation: CASRVDIRGTEAFF.

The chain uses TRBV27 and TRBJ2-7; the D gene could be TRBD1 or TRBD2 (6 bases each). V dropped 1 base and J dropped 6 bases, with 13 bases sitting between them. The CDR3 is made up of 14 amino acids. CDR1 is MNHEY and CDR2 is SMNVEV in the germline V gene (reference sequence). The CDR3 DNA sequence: TGTGCCAGCAGTTTATTCAGGGGAGGTCCCGAGCAGTACTTC. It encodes CASSLFRGGPEQYF.